The 13 T cell receptor beta chains given below trace back to one sample, sequenced in a study of shared clonotypes between healthy human individuals. Using immunoSEQ multiplex PCR, the repertoire was profiled, and TCRdb retains in-frame clones only, with some absent. The sample carries 2 million to 2.5 million clones, about nine tenths recorded once. Sequenced material: naive CD4+ T cells from PBMCs. Subset here: CD45RA+ positively selected. Every receptor here comes from a man aged 18 to 29 in good health. Some clones in this sample may be carry-over from other donors' samples.

The chain is built from TRBV5-1 and TRBJ2-7; D uncertain. V lost 6 bases and J lost 4, with 32 bases in between. The CDR3 loop spans 19 amino acids. CDR1 is SGHRS and CDR2 is YFSETQ in the germline V gene. This CDR3 is CASKPVASNFNRGRYEQYF. Here the CDR3 DNA reads TGCGCCAGCAAACCTGTCGCCAGCAATTTTAATAGAGGCAGATACGAGCAGTACTTC. Combining the CDR3 with reference TRBV5-1 and TRBJ2-7 gives the whole variable domain KAGVTQTPRYLIKTRGQQVTLSCSPISGHRSVSWYQQTPGQGLQFLFEYFSETQRNKGNFPGRFSGRQFSNSRSEMNVSTLELGDSALYLCASKPVASNFNRGRYEQYFGPGTRLTVT.

This clone was found once. The chain links TRBV11-2 to TRBJ2-2; D is perhaps TRBD1 (5 bases). Germline V gene data show CDR1 as SGHAT and CDR2 as FQNNGV. The V gene lost 4 bases and the J gene lost 4 bases, with 13 bases spanning the gap. The CDR3 runs to 15 residues. CDR3: CASSSSGFGTGELFF. As DNA, the CDR3 is TGTGCCAGCAGCTCATCAGGGTTTGGCACCGGGGAGCTGTTTTTT.

The chain is built from TRBV4-3 and TRBJ2-1; 7 positions agree with TRBD2. This CDR3 is built from 18 residues. Germline values: CDR1 LGHNA, CDR2 YSLEER. V was pared by 0 bases and J by 10 bases, with 18 bases of the junction left unmatched. CDR3 nucleotide sequence: TGCGCCAGCAGCCAAGATTTTCTAGCGGCAGGTAGGCCCTCGGAGCAGTTCTTC. The encoded protein is CASSQDFLAAGRPSEQFF.

The rearrangement uses TRBV4-1 and TRBJ2-5; D gene ambiguous. The CDR3 length is 16 residues. Germline V gene data show CDR1 as MGHRA and CDR2 as YSYEKL. Trimming removed 0 bases at V and 3 bases at J, with 14 bases between. The CDR3 nucleotides read TGCGCCAGCAGCCAAGACGCAATGGGAAATGAAGAGACCCAGTACTTC. Its translation is CASSQDAMGNEETQYF.

The chain recombines TRBV27 with TRBJ2-3; D unresolved. Germline values: CDR1 MNHEY, CDR2 SMNVEV (reference sequence). The length of the CDR3 is 13 residues. Trimming cost V 2 bases and J 7 bases, with 10 bases left between them. The CDR3 sequence is CASSLNEVYTQYF. The CDR3 region has the DNA TGTGCCAGCAGTTTAAATGAAGTGTATACGCAGTATTTT.

V gene TRBV4-2 combines with J gene TRBJ2-2, with D maybe TRBD1 (5 bases). The CDR3 runs 16 residues. V was clipped by 1 base and J by 4 bases, with 13 bases between them. Germline-derived CDR1 and CDR2 are LGHNA and YNFKEQ. In DNA form, the CDR3 reads TGTGCCAGCAGCCAAGTCCCAGGGTTAGGCACCGGGGAGCTGTTTTTT. It translates to CASSQVPGLGTGELFF.

The V and J genes are TRBV7-2 and TRBJ2-5; 8 nucleotides agree with TRBD1. The germline V gene has CDR1 SGHTA and CDR2 FQGNSA. The V and J ends lost 2 bases and 3 bases, in that order; junction bases with no gene match: 8. The CDR3 covers 16 residues. CDR3 in amino acids: CASSLQGAGREETQYF. In DNA form, the CDR3 reads TGTGCCAGCAGCTTACAGGGGGCCGGTAGAGAAGAGACCCAGTACTTC. The entire variable domain, with the rest obtained from reference TRBV7-2 and TRBJ2-5, is as follows: GAGVSQSPSNKVTEKGKDVELRCDPISGHTALYWYRQSLGQGLEFLIYFQGNSAPDKSGLPSDRFSAERTGGSVSTLTIQRTQQEDSAVYLCASSLQGAGREETQYFGPGTRLLVL.

The J gene is TRBJ2-3, the V gene TRBV28; TRBD2 matches at 13 bases. The CDR3 length is 18 residues. Germline V gene sequence: CDR1 MDHEN, CDR2 SYDVKM. V gave up 3 bases and J gave up 5 bases; unmatched junction bases: 11. The CDR3, as DNA: TGTGCCAGCAGTTTTCCCCCCACGGGACTAGCGGGGAGAGATACGCAGTATTTT. Protein sequence: CASSFPPTGLAGRDTQYF.

This chain links TRBV28 with TRBJ1-4, with D unresolved. CDR3 size: 17 residues. Germline CDR1 and CDR2: MDHEN and SYDVKM. V was pared by 5 bases and J by 5 bases, with 21 bases between. CDR3 sequence (DNA): TGTGCCAGCAGTCTCCTCCTGGACGGGCGAGCGAATGAAAAACTGTTTTTT. It translates to CASSLLLDGRANEKLFF.

The gene calls are TRBV7-2 and TRBJ2-1, with D possibly being TRBD1 (7 bases). From germline, CDR1 is SGHTA and CDR2 FQGNSA. This CDR3 is 15 amino acids long. With 5 bases removed from V and 3 bases from J, the gap between germline ends came to 14 bases. For the CDR3, the DNA is TGTGCCAGCAGCATGGAGGGACAGCTCTACAATGAGCAGTTCTTC. This codes for CASSMEGQLYNEQFF.

The V gene is TRBV28, the J gene TRBJ2-7; TRBD1 matches at 7 bases. The CDR3 is made up of 13 amino acids. The V gene's germline CDR1 is MDHEN and CDR2 SYDVKM. Trimming at V came to 2 bases and at J to 6 bases, leaving 4 bases not matched to a gene. This CDR3 reads CASSLNDRAEQYF. CDR3 coding DNA: TGTGCCAGCAGTTTAAATGACAGGGCCGAGCAGTACTTC. Full variable domain (remainder filled in from reference TRBV28 and TRBJ2-7): DVKVTQSSRYLVKRTGEKVFLECVQDMDHENMFWYRQDPGLGLRLIYFSYDVKMKEKGDIPEGYSVSREKKERFSLILESASTNQTSMYLCASSLNDRAEQYFGPGTRLTVT.

V gene TRBV18 combines with J gene TRBJ2-2; 8 nucleotides agree with TRBD2. Per the germline V gene, CDR1 is KGHSH and CDR2 is LQKENI. The CDR3 contains 17 residues. V dropped 1 base and J dropped 5; count of bases not matched to a gene: 9. DNA of the CDR3: TGTGCCAGCTCACCACAATTCAGCGGGAGCGGTACCGGGGAGCTGTTTTTT. This encodes CASSPQFSGSGTGELFF.

This clone was detected only once. The J gene is TRBJ1-1, the V gene TRBV5-1, with TRBD1 matching over 8 bases. Germline-derived CDR1 and CDR2 are SGHRS and YFSETQ. The CDR3 sequence is 17 residues long. J was trimmed by 1 base and V by 0 bases; bases with no gene match: 8. Written as DNA, the CDR3 is TGCGCCAGCAGCTTGGTCACCGGGACAGGCCCGAACACTGAAGCTTTCTTT. It is translated as CASSLVTGTGPNTEAFF.